These 19 T cell receptor beta chains were all obtained from the same sample, sequenced in a study of identical twins. Via MiXCR, TCRdb re-called the 5' RACE reads, giving one row per CDR3 protein. The sample includes around 490,000 distinct CDR3 sequences, approximately 15% seen only once; the top ten take 0.95% to 1%. The same sample was also studied in work on yellow fever vaccine responses in identical twins.

Sequencing was carried out using CD4+ T cells sorted from blood. The receptors derive from a woman under 30 in good health.

This clonotype has more than one count but fewer than ten. The chain joins TRBV28 to TRBJ2-3, with 8 nucleotides matching TRBD2. The V gene's germline CDR1 is MDHEN and CDR2 SYDVKM. V shed 4 bases and J 5 bases; nucleotides not matched to a gene: 5. The CDR3 covers 14 residues. The CDR3 sequence: CASSSAGVVDTQYF. DNA for the CDR3: TGTGCCAGCAGTTCAGCGGGAGTGGTAGATACGCAGTATTTT.

This clonotype was detected only once. The chain recombines TRBV20-1 with TRBJ1-2, with unresolved D. The CDR3 loop spans 8 amino acids. The germline V and J ends were trimmed by 6 bases and 7 bases, with 3 bases remaining between them. CDR1 and CDR2 (germline): DFQATT, SNEGSKA (reference sequence). CDR3 nucleotide sequence: TGCAGTGCAAGTGGCTACACCTTC. Translation: CSASGYTF.

The chain uses TRBV6-5 and TRBJ2-7; no definite D call. V lost 0 bases and J lost 5, with 8 bases in between. The germline V gene has CDR1 MNHEY and CDR2 SVGAGI. There are 13 residues in the CDR3. CDR3 in amino acids: CASSYSNSHEQYF. The CDR3 nucleotides read TGTGCCAGCAGTTACTCGAATTCCCACGAGCAGTACTTC.

The chain joins TRBV28 to TRBJ2-5; 8 bases align to TRBD1. The CDR3 loop spans 15 amino acids. Germline CDR1 and CDR2: MDHEN and SYDVKM. V shed 5 bases, J shed 5 bases, and the junction held 10 bases outside the gene matches. The CDR3 coding sequence is TGTGCCAGCAGTCCTACCCGGACAGGGCTGGAGACCCAGTACTTC. Translated: CASSPTRTGLETQYF.

This clonotype was counted between two and nine times. This chain connects TRBV5-1 to TRBJ2-7, with D tentatively TRBD1 (5 bases). This CDR3 has 15 amino acids. CDR1 is SGHRS, CDR2 YFSETQ, per germline. Between the trimmed V and J ends, which lost 0 bases and 7 bases, there was a span of 17 bases. CDR3 residues: CASSLVVTQGSEQYF. The CDR3 DNA reads as TGCGCCAGCAGCTTGGTGGTGACCCAGGGAAGTGAGCAGTACTTC. The full variable domain, its missing parts supplied by reference TRBV5-1 and TRBJ2-7, is KAGVTQTPRYLIKTRGQQVTLSCSPISGHRSVSWYQQTPGQGLQFLFEYFSETQRNKGNFPGRFSGRQFSNSRSEMNVSTLELGDSALYLCASSLVVTQGSEQYFGPGTRLTVT.

Note on this clonotype: One end of the junction does not line up with germline, which may come from a read error. The genes are TRBV6-1 and TRBJ2-2; 8 bases are a match to TRBD2. From germline, CDR1 is MNHNS and CDR2 SASEGT. The CDR3 totals 15 residues. As DNA, the CDR3 is TGTGCCAGCAGTAAAGCGGGAGTGGGATCCGGGGAGCTGTTTTTT. Translating it yields CASSKAGVGSGELFF.

This chain joins TRBV20-1 and TRBJ2-3; TRBD1 matches at 7 bases. Germline CDR1 is DFQATT and CDR2 is SNEGSKA (reference sequence). The ends lost 0 bases at V and 1 base at J; junction bases unmatched: 7. The CDR3 sequence is 16 residues long. The CDR3 spells CSAREDRGRGTDTQYF. The CDR3 nucleotides are TGCAGTGCTAGAGAGGATAGGGGGCGGGGCACAGATACGCAGTATTTT.

The chain employs TRBV7-9 and TRBJ2-7, with D tentatively TRBD2 (5 bases). The germline CDR1 and CDR2 sequences are SEHNR and FQNEAQ (reference sequence). Trimming left V 3 bases short and J 5 bases short, with 11 bases between. This CDR3 has 13 residues. CDR3 amino acids: CASSLLGAHEQYF. The CDR3 coding sequence is TGTGCCAGCAGCTTGTTGGGAGCGCACGAGCAGTACTTC.

The J gene is TRBJ2-3, the V gene TRBV30; a weak D match, TRBD1 (5 bases). Per the germline V gene, CDR1 is GTSNPN and CDR2 is SVGIG (reference sequence). Trimming left V 3 bases short and J 6 bases short, with 10 bases between. The CDR3 has 12 amino acids. The CDR3 nucleotides are TGTGCCTGGAGCCCGACAGAGGATACGCAGTATTTT. This sequence encodes CAWSPTEDTQYF.

The chain has TRBV11-1 and TRBJ2-1; TRBD1 might be the D (6 bases). From germline, CDR1 is SGHAT and CDR2 FQDESV (reference sequence). The CDR3 totals 15 residues. V lost 5 bases and J lost 5, with 16 bases in between. DNA of the CDR3: TGTGCCAGCAGCCGACGAAACCGGGACAACAATGAGCAGTTCTTC. This translates into CASSRRNRDNNEQFF. Together with reference TRBV11-1 and TRBJ2-1, the CDR3 gives the full variable domain: EAEVAQSPRYKITEKSQAVAFWCDPISGHATLYWYRQILGQGPELLVQFQDESVVDDSQLPKDRFSAERLKGVDSTLKIQPAELGDSAMYLCASSRRNRDNNEQFFGPGTRLTVL.

This sequence joins TRBV9 and TRBJ2-1; D is perhaps TRBD1 or TRBD2 (5 bases each). Trimming shortened V by 0 bases and J by 6 bases, and 10 bases separated the two germline ends. There are 14 residues in the CDR3. Germline assignment: CDR1 SGDLS and CDR2 YYNGEE. CDR3 sequence reads: CASSVVGGSNEQFF. The CDR3 bases are TGTGCCAGCAGCGTAGTTGGGGGAAGCAATGAGCAGTTCTTC. The variable domain in full, completed from reference TRBV9 and TRBJ2-1, reads DSGVTQTPKHLITATGQRVTLRCSPRSGDLSVYWYQQSLDQGLQFLIQYYNGEERAKGNILERFSAQQFPDLHSELNLSSLELGDSALYFCASSVVGGSNEQFFGPGTRLTVL.

The rearrangement joins TRBV28 to TRBJ2-1, with a possible D match to TRBD1 (6 bases). The germline V gene encodes CDR1 MDHEN and CDR2 SYDVKM. Trimming cost V 8 bases and J 3 bases, with 17 bases left between them. This CDR3 comprises 15 residues. As DNA, the CDR3 is TGTGCCAGCTACGGCCGGGACAAGGACTACAATGAGCAGTTCTTC. The encoded protein is CASYGRDKDYNEQFF.

This clonotype has a handful of counts. The V gene is TRBV27, the J gene TRBJ2-1; D unclear. Per germline, CDR1 MNHEY and CDR2 SMNVEV (reference sequence). The CDR3 loop spans 15 amino acids. V gave up 2 bases and J gave up 0 bases, with 8 bases separating them. In DNA, the CDR3 is TGTGCCAGCAGTTTAATGCGATCCTCCTACAATGAGCAGTTCTTC. It translates to CASSLMRSSYNEQFF.

V is TRBV10-3 and J is TRBJ2-1, with a weak D call TRBD1 (5 bases). The CDR3 extends over 13 amino acids. Germline V CDR1 and CDR2: ENHRY, SYGVKD. The V end was cut by 11 bases, the J end by 1 base, with 12 bases between. The CDR3 bases are TGTGCCCATCGACAGAATTCCTACAATGAGCAGTTCTTC. Translating gives CAHRQNSYNEQFF.

This clonotype came up many times. This chain links TRBV5-6 with TRBJ1-1; D gene unclear. The CDR3 has 16 residues. Trimming stripped 4 bases from V and 0 bases from J, with 16 bases between. The V gene's germline CDR1 is SGHDT and CDR2 YYEEEE. Written as DNA, the CDR3 is TGTGCCAGCAGCCTTTACAGTTGGCAGGTGAACACTGAAGCTTTCTTT. Its translation is CASSLYSWQVNTEAFF.

The V gene is TRBV4-3, the J gene TRBJ2-5; TRBD2 aligns across 7 bases. The CDR3 runs to 15 residues. V shed 0 bases and J 5 bases; nucleotides not matched to a gene: 6. Germline CDR1 reads LGHNA; CDR2 reads YSLEER. The CDR3 sequence: CASSQERVGGETQYF. In DNA form, the CDR3 reads TGCGCCAGCAGCCAAGAAAGGGTGGGGGGGGAGACCCAGTACTTC.

This clonotype was counted between two and nine times. DNA of the CDR3: TGTGCCAGCAGCTTAGTTTTACAGGGTCACAATGAGCAGTTCTTC. Translation gives CASSLVLQGHNEQFF. The V gene is TRBV11-1, the J gene TRBJ2-1, with D possibly TRBD1 on 6 matching bases. The ends were cut back, 1 base at V and 5 bases at J, with 12 bases in the middle. The germline V gene has CDR1 SGHAT and CDR2 FQDESV (reference sequence). This CDR3 has 15 residues.

The chain uses TRBV24-1 and TRBJ2-5, with 11 bases identical to TRBD2. The junction had 9 bases not matched to a gene; V was cut back by 4 bases and J by 0 bases. The CDR3 sequence is 18 residues long. In germline, CDR1 is KGHDR, CDR2 SFDVKD. The CDR3 DNA is TGTGCCACCAGTGACCCACGGCTAGCGGGGGGCAACCAAGAGACCCAGTACTTC. Its protein product is CATSDPRLAGGNQETQYF.

This clonotype came up a few times. The chain carries TRBV3-1 and TRBJ2-7; perhaps TRBD2 as D (6 bases). The CDR3 is 14 residues long. Trimming left V 6 bases short and J 0 bases short, with 12 bases between. The germline V gene encodes CDR1 LGHDT and CDR2 YNNKEL (reference sequence). The CDR3, as DNA: TGTGCCAGCAGGGGATCGGGAGACTCCTACGAGCAGTACTTC. It codes for CASRGSGDSYEQYF.